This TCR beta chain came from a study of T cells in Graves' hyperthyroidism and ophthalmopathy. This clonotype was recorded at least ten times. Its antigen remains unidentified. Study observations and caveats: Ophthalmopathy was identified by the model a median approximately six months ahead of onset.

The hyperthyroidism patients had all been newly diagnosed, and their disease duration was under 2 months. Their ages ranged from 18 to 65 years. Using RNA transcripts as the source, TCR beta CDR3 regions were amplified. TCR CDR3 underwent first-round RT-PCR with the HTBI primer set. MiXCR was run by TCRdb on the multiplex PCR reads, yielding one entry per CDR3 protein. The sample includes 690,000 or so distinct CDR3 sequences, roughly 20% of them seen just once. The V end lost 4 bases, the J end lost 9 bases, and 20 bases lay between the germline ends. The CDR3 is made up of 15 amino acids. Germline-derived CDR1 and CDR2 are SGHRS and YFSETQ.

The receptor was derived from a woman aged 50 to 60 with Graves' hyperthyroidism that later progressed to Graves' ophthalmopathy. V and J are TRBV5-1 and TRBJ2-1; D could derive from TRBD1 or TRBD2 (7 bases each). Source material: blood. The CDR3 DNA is TGCGCCAGCAGCCCACTACTTTCAGGGGGGGGTGAGCAGTTCTTC. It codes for CASSPLLSGGGEQFF.